This T cell receptor (beta chain) was profiled in a study of T cells in Graves' hyperthyroidism and ophthalmopathy. Overall study context: Blood was drawn when the patient was first diagnosed and still untreated.

The investigators amplified TCR beta CDR3 regions from RNA transcripts. The HTBI set primed first-round TCR CDR3 RT-PCR. In TCRdb, the multiplex PCR reads were re-called with MiXCR into one record per CDR3 protein. The data hold 460,000 or so distinct CDR3 sequences, with under 15% observed a single time. Graves' hyperthyroidism showing no ophthalmopathy progression within 18 months was considered stable. Newly diagnosed hyperthyroidism, duration under 2 months, in patients aged 18 to 65. Any patient presenting with uncontrolled infection, other autoimmune disease, pregnancy or lactation was left out. V was pared by 1 base and J by 6 bases, with 16 bases between. The CDR3 contains 16 residues. In germline, CDR1 is LGHDT, CDR2 YNNKEL (reference sequence).

The specimen sequenced was blood. The genes are TRBV3-1 and TRBJ2-1; weak D call: TRBD1 (6 bases). The receptor comes from a woman aged 18-35 years with Graves' hyperthyroidism. This CDR3 is CASSQVFRGFFNEQFF. The CDR3 DNA is TGTGCCAGCAGCCAAGTCTTCAGGGGATTTTTCAATGAGCAGTTCTTC.